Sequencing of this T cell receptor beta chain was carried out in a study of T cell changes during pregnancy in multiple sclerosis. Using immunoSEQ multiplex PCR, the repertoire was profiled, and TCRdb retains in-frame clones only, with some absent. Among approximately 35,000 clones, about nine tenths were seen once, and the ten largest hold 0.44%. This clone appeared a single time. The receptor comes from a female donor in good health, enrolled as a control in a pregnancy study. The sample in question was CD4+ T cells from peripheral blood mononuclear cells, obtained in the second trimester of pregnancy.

The CDR3 is CASSPPGPLSGYTQYF. Written as DNA, the CDR3 is TGTGCCAGCTCACCGCCGGGACCCCTGAGCGGGTATACGCAGTATTTT. The rearrangement links TRBV18 to TRBJ2-3; weak D call: TRBD2 (6 bases). The CDR3 covers 16 residues. Trimming stripped 3 bases from V and 7 bases from J, with 20 bases between. The V gene's germline CDR1 is KGHSH and CDR2 LQKENI.